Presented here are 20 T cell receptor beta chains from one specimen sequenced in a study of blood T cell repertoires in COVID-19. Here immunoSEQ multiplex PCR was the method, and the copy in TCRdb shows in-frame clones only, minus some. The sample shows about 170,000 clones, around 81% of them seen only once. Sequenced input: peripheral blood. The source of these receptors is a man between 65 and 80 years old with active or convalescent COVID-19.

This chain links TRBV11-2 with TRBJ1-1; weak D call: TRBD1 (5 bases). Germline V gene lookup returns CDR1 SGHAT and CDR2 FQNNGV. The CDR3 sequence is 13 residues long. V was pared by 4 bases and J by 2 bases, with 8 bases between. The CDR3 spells CASSSQGNTEAFF. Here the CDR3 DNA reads TGTGCCAGCAGCTCCCAGGGAAACACTGAAGCTTTCTTT.

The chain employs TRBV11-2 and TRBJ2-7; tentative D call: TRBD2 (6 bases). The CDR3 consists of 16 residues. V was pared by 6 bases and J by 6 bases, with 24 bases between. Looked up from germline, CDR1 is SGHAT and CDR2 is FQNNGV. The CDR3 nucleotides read TGTGCCAGCAGACGCATCCCCGGGACTCCTAAAAGCGAGCAGTACTTC. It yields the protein CASRRIPGTPKSEQYF. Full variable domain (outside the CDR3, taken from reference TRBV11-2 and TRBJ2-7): EAGVAQSPRYKIIEKRQSVAFWCNPISGHATLYWYQQILGQGPKLLIQFQNNGVVDDSQLPKDRFSAERLKGVDSTLKIQPAKLEDSAVYLCASRRIPGTPKSEQYFGPGTRLTVT.

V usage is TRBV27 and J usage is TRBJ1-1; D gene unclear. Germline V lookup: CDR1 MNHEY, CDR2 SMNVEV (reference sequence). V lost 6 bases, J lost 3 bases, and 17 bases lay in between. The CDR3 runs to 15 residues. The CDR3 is CASSSIVRTDTEAFF. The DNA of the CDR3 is TGTGCCAGCAGCTCCATCGTTCGCACGGACACTGAAGCTTTCTTT.

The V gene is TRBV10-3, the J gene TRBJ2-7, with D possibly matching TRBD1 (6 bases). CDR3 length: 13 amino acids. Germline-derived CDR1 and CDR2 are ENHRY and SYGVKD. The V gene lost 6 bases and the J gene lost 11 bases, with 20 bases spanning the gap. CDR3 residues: CAIRAVTQGGEYF. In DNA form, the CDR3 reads TGTGCCATCAGGGCAGTCACACAAGGGGGAGAGTACTTC.

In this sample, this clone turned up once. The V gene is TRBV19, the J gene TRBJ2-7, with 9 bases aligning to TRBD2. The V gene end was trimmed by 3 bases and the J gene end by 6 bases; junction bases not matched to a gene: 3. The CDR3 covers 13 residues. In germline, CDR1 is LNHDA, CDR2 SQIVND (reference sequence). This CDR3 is CASSMGLAAEQYF. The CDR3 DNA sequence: TGTGCCAGTAGTATGGGACTAGCTGCCGAGCAGTACTTC.

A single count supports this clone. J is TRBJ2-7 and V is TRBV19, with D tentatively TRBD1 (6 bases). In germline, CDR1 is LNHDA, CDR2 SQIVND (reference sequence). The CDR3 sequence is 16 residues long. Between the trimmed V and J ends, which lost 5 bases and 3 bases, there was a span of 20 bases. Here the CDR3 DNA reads TGTGCCAGTAGTCTGCAGGGGTGGGCGGATTACTACGAGCAGTACTTC. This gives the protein CASSLQGWADYYEQYF.

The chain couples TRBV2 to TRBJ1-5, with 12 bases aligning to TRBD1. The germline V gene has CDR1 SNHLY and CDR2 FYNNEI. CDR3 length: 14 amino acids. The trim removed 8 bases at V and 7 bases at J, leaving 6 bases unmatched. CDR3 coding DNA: TGTGCCAGCGGGGGGACAGGGGGCAGCCAGCCCCAGCATTTT. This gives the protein CASGGTGGSQPQHF.

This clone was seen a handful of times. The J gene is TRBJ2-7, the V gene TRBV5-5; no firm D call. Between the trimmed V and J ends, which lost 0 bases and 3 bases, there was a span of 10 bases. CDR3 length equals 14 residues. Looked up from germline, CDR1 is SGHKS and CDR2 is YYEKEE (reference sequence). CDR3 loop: CASSLVEIVYEQYF. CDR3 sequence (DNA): TGTGCCAGCAGCTTGGTCGAGATAGTCTACGAGCAGTACTTC.

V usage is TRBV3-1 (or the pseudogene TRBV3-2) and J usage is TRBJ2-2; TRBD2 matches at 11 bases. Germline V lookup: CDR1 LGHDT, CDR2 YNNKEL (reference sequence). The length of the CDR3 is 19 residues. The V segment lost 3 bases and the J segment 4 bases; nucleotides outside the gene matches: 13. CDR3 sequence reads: CASSHPTSGRLSGTGELFF. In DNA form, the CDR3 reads TGTGCCAGCAGCCACCCAACTAGCGGGAGACTTTCAGGCACCGGGGAGCTGTTTTTT.

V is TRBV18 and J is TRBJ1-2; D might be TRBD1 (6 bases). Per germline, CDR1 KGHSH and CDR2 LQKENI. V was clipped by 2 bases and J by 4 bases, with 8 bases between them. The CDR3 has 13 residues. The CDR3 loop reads CASSPLDSYGYTF. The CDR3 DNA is TGTGCCAGCTCACCATTGGACAGCTATGGCTACACCTTC.

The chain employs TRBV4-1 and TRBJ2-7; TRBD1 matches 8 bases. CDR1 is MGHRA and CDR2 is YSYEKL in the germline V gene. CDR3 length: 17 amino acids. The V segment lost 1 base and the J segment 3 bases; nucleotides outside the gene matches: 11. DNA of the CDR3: TGCGCCAGCAGCCAAGGCGCGACAGGGGACCCTTACTACGAGCAGTACTTC. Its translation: CASSQGATGDPYYEQYF.

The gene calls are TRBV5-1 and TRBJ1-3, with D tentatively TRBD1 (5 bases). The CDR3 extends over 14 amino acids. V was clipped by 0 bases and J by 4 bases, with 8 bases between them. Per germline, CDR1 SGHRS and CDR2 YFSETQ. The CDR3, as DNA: TGCGCCAGCAGCTTGGCTACAGGCGGAAACACCATATATTTT. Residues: CASSLATGGNTIYF.

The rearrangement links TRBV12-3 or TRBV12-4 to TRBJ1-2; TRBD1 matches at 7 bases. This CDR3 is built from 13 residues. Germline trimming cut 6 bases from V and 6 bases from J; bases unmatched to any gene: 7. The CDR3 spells CASSQGVGDGYTF. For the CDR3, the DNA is TGTGCCAGCAGCCAGGGGGTAGGCGATGGCTACACCTTC.

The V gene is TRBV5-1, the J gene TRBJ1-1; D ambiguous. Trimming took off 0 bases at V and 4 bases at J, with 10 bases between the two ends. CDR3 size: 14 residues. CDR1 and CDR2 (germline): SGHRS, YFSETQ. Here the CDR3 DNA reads TGCGCCAGCAGCTTGGCCCAGGTTGGCACTGAAGCTTTCTTT. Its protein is CASSLAQVGTEAFF.

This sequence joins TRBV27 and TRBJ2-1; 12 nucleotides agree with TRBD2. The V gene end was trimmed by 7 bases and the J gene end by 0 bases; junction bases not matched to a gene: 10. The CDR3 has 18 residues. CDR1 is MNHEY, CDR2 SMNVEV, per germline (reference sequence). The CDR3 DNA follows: TGTGCCAGCAAACACGGGACTAGCGGGTGGAGCTCCTACAATGAGCAGTTCTTC. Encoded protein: CASKHGTSGWSSYNEQFF.

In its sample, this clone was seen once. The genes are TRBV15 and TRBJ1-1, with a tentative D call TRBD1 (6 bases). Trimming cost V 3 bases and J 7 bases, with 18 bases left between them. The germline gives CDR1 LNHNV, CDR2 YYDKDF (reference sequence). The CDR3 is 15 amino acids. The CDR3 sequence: CATSRGVRGLGEAFF. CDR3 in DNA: TGTGCCACCAGCAGGGGGGTCAGGGGATTAGGTGAAGCTTTCTTT. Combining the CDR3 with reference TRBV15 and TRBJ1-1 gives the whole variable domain DAMVIQNPRYQVTQFGKPVTLSCSQTLNHNVMYWYQQKSSQAPKLLFHYYDKDFNNEADTPDNFQSRRPNTSFCFLDIRSPGLGDTAMYLCATSRGVRGLGEAFFGQGTRLTVV.

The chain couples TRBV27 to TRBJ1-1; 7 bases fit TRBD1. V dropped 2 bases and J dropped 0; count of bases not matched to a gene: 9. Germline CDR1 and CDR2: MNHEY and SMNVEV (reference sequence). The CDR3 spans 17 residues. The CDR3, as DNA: TGTGCCAGCAGTTTACGCGCCACGACAGGGATGAACACTGAAGCTTTCTTT. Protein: CASSLRATTGMNTEAFF.

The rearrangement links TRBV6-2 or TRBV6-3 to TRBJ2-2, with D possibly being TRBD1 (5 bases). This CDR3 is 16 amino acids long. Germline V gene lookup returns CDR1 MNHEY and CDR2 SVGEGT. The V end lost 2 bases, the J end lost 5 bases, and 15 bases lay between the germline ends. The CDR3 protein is CASSYLTPTVTGELFF. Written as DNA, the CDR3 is TGTGCCAGCAGTTACCTTACTCCGACAGTTACCGGGGAGCTGTTTTTT.

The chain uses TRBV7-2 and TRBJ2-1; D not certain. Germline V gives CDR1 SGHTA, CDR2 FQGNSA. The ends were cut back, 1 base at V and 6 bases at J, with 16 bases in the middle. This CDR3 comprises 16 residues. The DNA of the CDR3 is TGTGCCAGCAGCTTAGGGCGCGCCCGTGGGCGCAATGAGCAGTTCTTC. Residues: CASSLGRARGRNEQFF.

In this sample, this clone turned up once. CDR3 protein: CASSIPGLAGQRYNNEQFF. The CDR3 bases are TGTGCCAGCAGCATTCCGGGACTAGCGGGGCAAAGATATAACAATGAGCAGTTCTTC. This chain links TRBV11-2 with TRBJ2-1; TRBD2 agrees at 13 bases. The CDR3 is 19 amino acids. CDR1 is SGHAT and CDR2 is FQNNGV in the germline V gene. The trim removed 5 bases at V and 5 bases at J, leaving 15 bases unmatched.